Listed here is a single TCR beta chain. The data were obtained in a study of blood T cell repertoires in COVID-19. Looking at the study overall: Donors in the United States, Italy and Spain gave samples during acute or convalescent COVID-19. PBMCs, B-cell-depleted T cells, or T cells provided the cDNA or gDNA that made up the material.

Germline V gene data show CDR1 as LGHNA and CDR2 as YNFKEQ. This CDR3 contains 17 residues. The junction had 10 bases not matched to a gene; V was cut back by 0 bases and J by 7 bases. The assay was immunoSEQ multiplex PCR, and TCRdb's table has in-frame clones only and misses some. Here the sample spans fewer than 65,000 clones, roughly 90% being singletons. The TCR originated in a man aged 50 to 60 with acute or convalescent COVID-19. This rearrangement joins TRBV4-2 to TRBJ2-1, with 9 nucleotides matching TRBD1. The sample consisted of peripheral blood. CDR3 nucleotides: TGTGCCAGCAGCCAAGATTTGGGGACAGGGCCTAGGAATGAGCAGTTCTTC. Its protein is CASSQDLGTGPRNEQFF.